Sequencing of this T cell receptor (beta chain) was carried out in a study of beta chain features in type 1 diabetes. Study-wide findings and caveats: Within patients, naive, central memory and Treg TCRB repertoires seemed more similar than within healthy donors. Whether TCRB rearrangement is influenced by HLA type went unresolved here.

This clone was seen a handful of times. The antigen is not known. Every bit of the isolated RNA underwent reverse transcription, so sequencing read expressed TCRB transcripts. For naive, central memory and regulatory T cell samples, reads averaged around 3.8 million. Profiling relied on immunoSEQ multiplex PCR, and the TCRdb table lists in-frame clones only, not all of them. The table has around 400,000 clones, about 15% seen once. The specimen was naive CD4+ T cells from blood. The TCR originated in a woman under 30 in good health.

The CDR3 DNA reads TGTGCCAGCAATCGTCACGAGCAGTACTTC. It specifies CASNRHEQYF. The chain is built from TRBV28 and TRBJ2-7; no clear D. V shed 7 bases and J shed 5 bases, with 6 bases lying between them. CDR1 and CDR2 (germline): MDHEN, SYDVKM. The CDR3 runs to 10 residues.